This T cell receptor (beta chain) was documented in a study of identical twins. Study results and caveats: With beta out-of-frame sequences, excess sharing by twins was weaker.

The germline V gene encodes CDR1 DFQATT and CDR2 SNEGSKA (reference sequence). The CDR3 is made up of 15 amino acids. V lost 0 bases and J 4 bases, leaving 15 bases between the germline ends. TCRdb re-derived calls from the 5' RACE reads in MiXCR, one entry per CDR3 protein. The data show around 290,000 distinct CDR3 sequences, 8.5% to 9.5% seen once. On this clonotype itself: Antigen: not known.

These data are also associated with another study on yellow fever vaccine responses in identical twins.

The genes are TRBV20-1 and TRBJ1-2; D uncertain. The sequenced sample consisted of CD8+ T cells sorted from blood. The TCR comes from a woman under 30 in good health. The CDR3 coding sequence is TGCAGTGCTAGAGAACTTGAAAGCGGAATCTATGGCTACACCTTC. It codes for CSARELESGIYGYTF.